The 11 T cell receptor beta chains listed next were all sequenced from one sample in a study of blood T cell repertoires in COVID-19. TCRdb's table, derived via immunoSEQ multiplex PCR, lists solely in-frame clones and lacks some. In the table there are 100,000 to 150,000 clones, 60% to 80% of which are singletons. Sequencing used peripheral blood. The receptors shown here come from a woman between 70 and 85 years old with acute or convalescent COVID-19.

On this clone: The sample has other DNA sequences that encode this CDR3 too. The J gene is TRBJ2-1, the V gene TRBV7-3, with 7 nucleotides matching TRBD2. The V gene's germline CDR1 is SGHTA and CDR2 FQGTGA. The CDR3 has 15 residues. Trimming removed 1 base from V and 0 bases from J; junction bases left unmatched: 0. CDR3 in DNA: TGTGCCAGCAGCTTAAGCGGGAGCTCCTACAATGAGCAGTTCTTC. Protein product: CASSLSGSSYNEQFF.

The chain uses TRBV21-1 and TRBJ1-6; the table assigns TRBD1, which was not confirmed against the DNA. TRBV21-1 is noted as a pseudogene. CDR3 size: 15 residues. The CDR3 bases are TGTGCCAGCAGCAAAGCTGTCAGGTGTCGGTCACCCCTCCACTTT. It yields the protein CASSKAVRCRSPLHF.

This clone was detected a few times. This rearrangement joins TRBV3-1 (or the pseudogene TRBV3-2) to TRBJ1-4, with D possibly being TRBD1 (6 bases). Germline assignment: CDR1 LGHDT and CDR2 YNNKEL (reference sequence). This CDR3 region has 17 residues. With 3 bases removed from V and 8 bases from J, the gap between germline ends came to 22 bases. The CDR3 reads CASSHTPGQGRKEKLFF. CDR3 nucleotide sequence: TGTGCCAGCAGCCACACACCAGGGCAGGGGAGAAAAGAAAAACTGTTTTTT.

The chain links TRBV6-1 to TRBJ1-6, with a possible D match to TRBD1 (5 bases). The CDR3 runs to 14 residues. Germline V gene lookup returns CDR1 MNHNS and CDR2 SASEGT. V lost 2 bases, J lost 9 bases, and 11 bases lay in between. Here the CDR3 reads CASSEQGGGSPLHF. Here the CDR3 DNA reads TGTGCCAGCAGTGAACAGGGAGGCGGTTCACCCCTCCACTTT.

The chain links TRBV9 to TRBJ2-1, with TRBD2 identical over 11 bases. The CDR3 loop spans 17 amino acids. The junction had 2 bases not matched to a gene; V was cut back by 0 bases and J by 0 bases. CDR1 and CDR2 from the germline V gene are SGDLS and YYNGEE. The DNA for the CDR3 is TGTGCCAGCAGCGTAGTAGGGACTAGCGGCTCCTACAATGAGCAGTTCTTC. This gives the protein CASSVVGTSGSYNEQFF. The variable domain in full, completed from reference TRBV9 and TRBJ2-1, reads DSGVTQTPKHLITATGQRVTLRCSPRSGDLSVYWYQQSLDQGLQFLIQYYNGEERAKGNILERFSAQQFPDLHSELNLSSLELGDSALYFCASSVVGTSGSYNEQFFGPGTRLTVL.

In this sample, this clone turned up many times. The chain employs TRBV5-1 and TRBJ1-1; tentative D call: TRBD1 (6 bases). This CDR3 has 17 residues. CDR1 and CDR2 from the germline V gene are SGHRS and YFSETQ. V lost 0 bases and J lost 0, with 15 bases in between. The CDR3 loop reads CASSLARGAGMNTEAFF. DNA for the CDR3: TGCGCCAGCAGCTTGGCACGGGGGGCTGGTATGAACACTGAAGCTTTCTTT.

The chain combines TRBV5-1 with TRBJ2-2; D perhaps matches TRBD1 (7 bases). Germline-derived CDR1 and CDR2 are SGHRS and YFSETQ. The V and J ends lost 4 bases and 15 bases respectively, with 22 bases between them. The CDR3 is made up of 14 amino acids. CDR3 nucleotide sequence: TGCGCCAGCAGCCCCAGACAGGGCGGAGGGTCGGTGTTTTTT. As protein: CASSPRQGGGSVFF.

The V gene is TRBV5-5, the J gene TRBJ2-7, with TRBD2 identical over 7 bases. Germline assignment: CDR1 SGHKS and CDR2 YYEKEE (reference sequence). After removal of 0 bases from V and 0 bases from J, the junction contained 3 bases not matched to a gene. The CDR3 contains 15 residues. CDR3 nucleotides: TGTGCCAGCAGCTTGGGGGGCGGGGGCTCCTACGAGCAGTACTTC. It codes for CASSLGGGGSYEQYF.

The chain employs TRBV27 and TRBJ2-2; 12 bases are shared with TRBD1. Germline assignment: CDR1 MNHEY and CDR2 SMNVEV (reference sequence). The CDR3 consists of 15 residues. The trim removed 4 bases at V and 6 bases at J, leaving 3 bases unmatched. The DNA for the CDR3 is TGTGCCAGCAGTTCTGGGACAGGGGGCTCCGGGGAGCTGTTTTTT. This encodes CASSSGTGGSGELFF.

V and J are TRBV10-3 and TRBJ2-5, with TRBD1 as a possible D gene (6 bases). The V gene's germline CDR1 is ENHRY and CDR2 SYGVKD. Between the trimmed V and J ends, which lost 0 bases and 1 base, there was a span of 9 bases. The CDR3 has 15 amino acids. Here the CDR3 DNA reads TGTGCCATCAGTGAGTCTGGCAGGGGCCAAGAGACCCAGTACTTC. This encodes CAISESGRGQETQYF.

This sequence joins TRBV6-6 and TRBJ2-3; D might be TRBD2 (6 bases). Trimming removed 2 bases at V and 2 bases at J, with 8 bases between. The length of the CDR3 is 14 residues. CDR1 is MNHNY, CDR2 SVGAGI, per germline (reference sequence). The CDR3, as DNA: TGTGCCAGCAGTTACCCGGGGGTCACAGATACGCAGTATTTT. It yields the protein CASSYPGVTDTQYF.